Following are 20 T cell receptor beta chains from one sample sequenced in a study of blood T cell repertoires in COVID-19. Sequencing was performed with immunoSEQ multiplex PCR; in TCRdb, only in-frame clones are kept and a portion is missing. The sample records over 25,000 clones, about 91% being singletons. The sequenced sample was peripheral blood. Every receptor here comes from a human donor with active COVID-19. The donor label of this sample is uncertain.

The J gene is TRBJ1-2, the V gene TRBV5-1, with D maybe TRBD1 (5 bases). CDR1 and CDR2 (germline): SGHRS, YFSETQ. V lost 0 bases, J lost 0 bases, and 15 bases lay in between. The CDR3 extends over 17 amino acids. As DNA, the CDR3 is TGCGCCAGCAGCTTGGCGGGGACCGGGGGGACTAACTATGGCTACACCTTC. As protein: CASSLAGTGGTNYGYTF.

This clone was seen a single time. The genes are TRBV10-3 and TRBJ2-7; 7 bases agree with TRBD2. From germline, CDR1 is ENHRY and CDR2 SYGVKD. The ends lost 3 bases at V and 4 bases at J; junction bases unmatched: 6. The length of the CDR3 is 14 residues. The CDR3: CAISDNREAYEQYF. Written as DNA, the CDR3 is TGTGCCATCAGTGACAACCGGGAGGCGTACGAGCAGTACTTC.

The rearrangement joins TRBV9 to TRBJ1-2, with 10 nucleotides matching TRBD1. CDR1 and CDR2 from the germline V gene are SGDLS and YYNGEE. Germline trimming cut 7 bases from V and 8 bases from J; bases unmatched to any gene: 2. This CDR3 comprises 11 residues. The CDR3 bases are TGTGCCAGCCGGGACAGGGGCGGCTACACCTTC. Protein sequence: CASRDRGGYTF.

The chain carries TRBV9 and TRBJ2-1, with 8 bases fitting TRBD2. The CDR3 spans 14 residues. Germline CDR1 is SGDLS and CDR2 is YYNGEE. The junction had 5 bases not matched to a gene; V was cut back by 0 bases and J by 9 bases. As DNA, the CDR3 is TGTGCCAGCAGCGTAGCGGGAGGGTTGGGTGAGCAGTTCTTC. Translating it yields CASSVAGGLGEQFF. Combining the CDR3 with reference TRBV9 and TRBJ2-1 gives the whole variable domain DSGVTQTPKHLITATGQRVTLRCSPRSGDLSVYWYQQSLDQGLQFLIQYYNGEERAKGNILERFSAQQFPDLHSELNLSSLELGDSALYFCASSVAGGLGEQFFGPGTRLTVL.

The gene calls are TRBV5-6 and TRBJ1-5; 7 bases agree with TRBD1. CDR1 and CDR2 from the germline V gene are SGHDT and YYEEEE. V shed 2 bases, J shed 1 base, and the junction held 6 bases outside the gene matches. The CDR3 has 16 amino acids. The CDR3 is CASSLKGGQSNQPQHF. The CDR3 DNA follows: TGTGCCAGCAGCTTAAAAGGGGGACAGAGCAATCAGCCCCAGCATTTT. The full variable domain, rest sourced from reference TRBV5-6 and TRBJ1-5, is DAGVTQSPTHLIKTRGQQVTLRCSPKSGHDTVSWYQQALGQGPQFIFQYYEEEERQRGNFPDRFSGHQFPNYSSELNVNALLLGDSALYLCASSLKGGQSNQPQHFGDGTRLSIL.

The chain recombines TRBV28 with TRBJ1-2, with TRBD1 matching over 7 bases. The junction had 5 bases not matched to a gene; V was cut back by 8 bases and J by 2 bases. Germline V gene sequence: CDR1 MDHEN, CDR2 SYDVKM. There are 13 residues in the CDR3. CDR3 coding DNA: TGTGCCAGCCTGAGGGGGCGCAACTATGGCTACACCTTC. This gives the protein CASLRGRNYGYTF.

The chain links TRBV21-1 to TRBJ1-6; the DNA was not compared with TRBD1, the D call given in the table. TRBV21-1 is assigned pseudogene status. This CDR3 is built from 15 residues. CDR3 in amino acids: CASTGSRGPNSPLHF. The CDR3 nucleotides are TGTGCCAGCACAGGGAGCAGGGGCCCCAATTCACCCCTCCACTTT.

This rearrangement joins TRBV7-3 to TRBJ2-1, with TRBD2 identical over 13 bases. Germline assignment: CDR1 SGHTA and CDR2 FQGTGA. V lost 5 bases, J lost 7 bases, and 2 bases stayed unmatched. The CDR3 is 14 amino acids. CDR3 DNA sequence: TGTGCCAGCAGCCGACTAGCGGGGGGTAATGAGCAGTTCTTC. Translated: CASSRLAGGNEQFF.

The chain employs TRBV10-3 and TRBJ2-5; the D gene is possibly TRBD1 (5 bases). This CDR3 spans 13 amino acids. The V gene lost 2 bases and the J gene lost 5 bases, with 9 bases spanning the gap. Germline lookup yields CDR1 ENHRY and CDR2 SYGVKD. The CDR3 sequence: CAISEGRVETQYF. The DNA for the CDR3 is TGTGCCATCAGTGAGGGCAGGGTGGAGACCCAGTACTTC.

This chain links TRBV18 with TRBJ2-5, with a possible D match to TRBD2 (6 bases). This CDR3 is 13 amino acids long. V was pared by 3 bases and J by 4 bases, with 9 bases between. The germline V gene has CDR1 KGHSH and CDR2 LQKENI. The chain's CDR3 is CASSPMGGETQYF. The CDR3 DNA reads TGTGCCAGCTCACCTATGGGGGGAGAGACCCAGTACTTC. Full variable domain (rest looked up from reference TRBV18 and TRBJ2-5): NAGVMQNPRHLVRRRGQEARLRCSPMKGHSHVYWYRQLPEEGLKFMVYLQKENIIDESGMPKERFSAEFPKEGPSILRIQQVVRGDSAAYFCASSPMGGETQYFGPGTRLLVL.

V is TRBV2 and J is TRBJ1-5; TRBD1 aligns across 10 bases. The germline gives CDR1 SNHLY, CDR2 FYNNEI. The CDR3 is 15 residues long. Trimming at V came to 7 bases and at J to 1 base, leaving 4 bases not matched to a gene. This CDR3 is CASTDRGRSNQPQHF. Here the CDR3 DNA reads TGTGCCAGCACCGACAGGGGGCGAAGCAATCAGCCCCAGCATTTT.

The CDR3 here is CATSGKPTDTQYF. The CDR3 DNA reads as TGTGCCACTAGCGGGAAACCCACAGATACGCAGTATTTT. The chain employs TRBV24-1 and TRBJ2-3, with TRBD2 identical over 8 bases. There are 13 residues in the CDR3. CDR1 is KGHDR and CDR2 is SFDVKD in the germline V gene. V trimming: 10 bases; J trimming: 2 bases; junction bases outside the gene matches: 4.

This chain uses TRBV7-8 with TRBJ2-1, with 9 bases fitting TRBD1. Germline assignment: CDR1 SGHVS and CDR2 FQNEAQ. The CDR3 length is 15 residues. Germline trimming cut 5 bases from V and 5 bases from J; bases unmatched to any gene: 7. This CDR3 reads CASSLNRGRNNEQFF. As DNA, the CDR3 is TGTGCCAGCAGCCTGAACAGGGGGCGTAACAATGAGCAGTTCTTC.

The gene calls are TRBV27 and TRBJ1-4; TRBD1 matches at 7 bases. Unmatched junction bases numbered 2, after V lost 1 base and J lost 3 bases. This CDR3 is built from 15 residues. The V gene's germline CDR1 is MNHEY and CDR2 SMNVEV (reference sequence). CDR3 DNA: TGTGCCAGCAGTTTATTGGGGACAGCTAATGAAAAACTGTTTTTT. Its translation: CASSLLGTANEKLFF.

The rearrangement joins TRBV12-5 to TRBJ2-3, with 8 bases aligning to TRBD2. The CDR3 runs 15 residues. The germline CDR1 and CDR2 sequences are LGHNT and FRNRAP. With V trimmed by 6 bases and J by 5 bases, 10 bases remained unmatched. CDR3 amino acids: CASGTGLGDLDTQYF. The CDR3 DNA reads TGTGCTAGTGGCACGGGACTAGGAGACCTAGATACGCAGTATTTT.

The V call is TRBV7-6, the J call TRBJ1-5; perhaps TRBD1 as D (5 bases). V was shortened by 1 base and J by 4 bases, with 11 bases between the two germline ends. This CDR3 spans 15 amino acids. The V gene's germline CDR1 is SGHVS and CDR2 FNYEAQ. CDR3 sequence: CASSLDGAGNQPQHF. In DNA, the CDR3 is TGTGCCAGCAGCTTAGATGGGGCAGGAAATCAGCCCCAGCATTTT.

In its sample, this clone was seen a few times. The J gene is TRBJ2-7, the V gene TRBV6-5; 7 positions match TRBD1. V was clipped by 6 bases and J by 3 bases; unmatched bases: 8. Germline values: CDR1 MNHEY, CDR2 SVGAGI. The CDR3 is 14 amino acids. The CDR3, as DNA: TGTGCCAGCAGCCTGGGGCAGGGGGTCTACGAGCAGTACTTC. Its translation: CASSLGQGVYEQYF.

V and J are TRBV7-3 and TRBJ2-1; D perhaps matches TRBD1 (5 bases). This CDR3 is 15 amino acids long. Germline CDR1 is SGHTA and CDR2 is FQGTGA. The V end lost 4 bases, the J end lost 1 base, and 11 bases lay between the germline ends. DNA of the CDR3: TGTGCCAGCAGCTCGACAGCAACGTCCTACAATGAGCAGTTCTTC. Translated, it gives CASSSTATSYNEQFF.

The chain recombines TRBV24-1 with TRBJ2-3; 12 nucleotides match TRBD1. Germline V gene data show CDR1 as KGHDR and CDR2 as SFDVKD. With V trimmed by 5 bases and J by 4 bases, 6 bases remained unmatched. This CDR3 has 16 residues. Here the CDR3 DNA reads TGTGCCACCAGTGGGGGGACAGGGGGCGAGGCAGATACGCAGTATTTT. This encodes CATSGGTGGEADTQYF.

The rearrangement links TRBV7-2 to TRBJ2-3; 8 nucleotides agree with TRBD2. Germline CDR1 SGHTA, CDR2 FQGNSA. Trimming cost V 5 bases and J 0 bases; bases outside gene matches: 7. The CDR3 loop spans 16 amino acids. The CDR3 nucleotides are TGTGCCAGCAGCCCTAGCGGGTGGTTTAGCACAGATACGCAGTATTTT. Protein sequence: CASSPSGWFSTDTQYF.